These 27 T cell receptor beta chains share one sample of origin, sequenced in a study of blood T cells in healthy people across ages. The second PCR ran roughly 6 to 11 cycles with a sample-barcoded 5' primer and J-beta primers. TCRdb re-derived calls from the 5' RACE reads in MiXCR, one entry per CDR3 protein. The table lists about 620,000 distinct CDR3 sequences, under 65% of them singletons. Sequenced material: blood. Receptors originate from an elderly woman in good health.

The sample holds many counts of this clonotype. The chain is built from TRBV5-1 and TRBJ1-6; D is uncertain. Germline V gene lookup returns CDR1 SGHRS and CDR2 YFSETQ. V was cut by 5 bases and J by 8 bases, with 11 bases left in between. The CDR3 sequence is 13 residues long. Written as DNA, the CDR3 is TGCGCCAGCAGTGGCCAGAGGGATTCACCCCTCCACTTT. Protein product: CASSGQRDSPLHF.

This chain uses TRBV3-1 with TRBJ2-3; 7 nucleotides agree with TRBD2. The CDR3 has 17 amino acids. In germline, CDR1 is LGHDT, CDR2 YNNKEL (reference sequence). The ends lost 0 bases at V and 1 base at J; junction bases unmatched: 7. The CDR3 sequence: CASSQESPGLRTDTQYF. The CDR3 DNA reads as TGTGCCAGCAGCCAAGAAAGTCCGGGACTACGCACAGATACGCAGTATTTT.

In the case of this clonotype: A single base separates this from a much larger clone, so it may be a read error. This sequence joins TRBV20-1 and TRBJ2-1, with D perhaps matching TRBD1 (5 bases). CDR1 is DFQATT and CDR2 is SNEGSKA in the germline V gene (reference sequence). Between the trimmed V and J ends, which lost 6 bases and 11 bases, there was a span of 14 bases. The CDR3 is made up of 11 amino acids. DNA for the CDR3: TGCAGTGCGGGGCAGGGCCATAAGCAGTTCTTC. Amino acid sequence: CSAGQGHKQFF.

The CDR3 DNA follows: TGTGCCAGCTACCCCGGGGGGGGCAAAGAGACCCAGTACTTC. As protein: CASYPGGGKETQYF. This rearrangement joins TRBV2 to TRBJ2-5; 8 nucleotides line up with TRBD2. Per germline, CDR1 SNHLY and CDR2 FYNNEI. There are 14 residues in the CDR3. Losses at the gene ends were 8 bases for V and 3 bases for J; bases not matched to a gene: 8.

This clonotype has more than one count but fewer than ten. The chain carries TRBV6-5 and TRBJ1-1; TRBD1 matches at 7 bases. CDR3 size: 18 residues. Germline V gene sequence: CDR1 MNHEY, CDR2 SVGAGI. J lost 1 base, V lost 0 bases, and 11 bases had no gene match. DNA for the CDR3: TGTGCCAGCAGTTACTCGGGGACAGAGAAAGGAGGGAACACTGAAGCTTTCTTT. This sequence encodes CASSYSGTEKGGNTEAFF.

A single count supports this clonotype. The chain recombines TRBV29-1 with TRBJ1-4, with 7 bases that match TRBD1. Germline assignment: CDR1 SQVTM and CDR2 ANQGSEA. This CDR3 is 13 amino acids long. J was trimmed by 7 bases and V by 6 bases; bases with no gene match: 8. CDR3: CSVTGAGGEKLFF. As DNA, the CDR3 is TGCAGCGTAACAGGGGCGGGAGGTGAAAAACTGTTTTTT.

This clonotype was observed a handful of times. Because the CDR3's place on the DNA is in doubt, the DNA is left out and the CDR3 is given as listed by TCRdb. Here the CDR3 reads CASSFLAVSTDTQYF. The chain recombines TRBV12-3 or TRBV12-4 with TRBJ2-3. The CDR3 comprises 15 residues, both ends counted.

About this clonotype itself: A much larger clone differs from this one at a single base, so this may be a read error. This chain links TRBV12-3 or TRBV12-4 with TRBJ2-1; 7 bases are a match to TRBD1. Germline trimming cut 7 bases from V and 6 bases from J; bases unmatched to any gene: 6. The CDR3 sequence is 13 residues long. CDR3 nucleotide sequence: TGTGCCAGCATGAGGGACAGCGGCAATGAGCAGTTCTTC. This encodes CASMRDSGNEQFF.

The J gene is TRBJ1-1, the V gene TRBV10-3, with D possibly matching TRBD1 (6 bases). Germline loops: CDR1 ENHRY, CDR2 SYGVKD. The CDR3 totals 14 residues. V lost 9 bases and J 5 bases, leaving 19 bases between the germline ends. CDR3 coding DNA: TGTGCCATTTCTAAGGGGGGGTCGGAGACTGAAGCTTTCTTT. This translates into CAISKGGSETEAFF.

The rearrangement uses TRBV7-2 and TRBJ1-1; D uncertain. Germline lookup yields CDR1 SGHTA and CDR2 FQGNSA. Deletions cut 6 bases from V and 0 bases from J, with 8 bases between. CDR3 length equals 13 residues. In DNA form, the CDR3 reads TGTGCCAGCAGTAAAGCGATGAACACTGAAGCTTTCTTT. Translating it yields CASSKAMNTEAFF. Full variable domain (outside the CDR3, taken from reference TRBV7-2 and TRBJ1-1): GAGVSQSPSNKVTEKGKDVELRCDPISGHTALYWYRQSLGQGLEFLIYFQGNSAPDKSGLPSDRFSAERTGGSVSTLTIQRTQQEDSAVYLCASSKAMNTEAFFGQGTRLTVV.

With regard to this clonotype: This may come from a read error, since a much larger clone is one base off. The V gene is TRBV24-1, the J gene TRBJ2-5; D not resolved. Per the germline V gene, CDR1 is KGHDR and CDR2 is SFDVKD. The length of the CDR3 is 15 residues. Trimming removed 2 bases at V and 5 bases at J, with 14 bases between. Written as DNA, the CDR3 is TGTGCCACCAGTGATTCGCAGGTGGCCGGGGAGACCCAGTACTTC. Protein: CATSDSQVAGETQYF.

There are many counts of this clonotype. The rearrangement joins TRBV5-1 to TRBJ1-1; tentative D call: TRBD1 (6 bases). Trimming removed 0 bases from V and 8 bases from J, with 11 bases in between. The germline gives CDR1 SGHRS, CDR2 YFSETQ. The CDR3 is 13 residues long. The CDR3 sequence is CASSLGGTSEAFF. The CDR3 DNA is TGCGCCAGCAGCTTGGGGGGGACATCAGAAGCTTTCTTT.

The sample holds many counts of this clonotype. CDR3 region: CSARDRRGYNEQFF. CDR3 nucleotide sequence: TGCAGTGCTAGAGACCGGCGAGGGTACAATGAGCAGTTCTTC. V and J are TRBV20-1 and TRBJ2-1; maybe TRBD2 (5 bases). Germline V gene lookup returns CDR1 DFQATT and CDR2 SNEGSKA (reference sequence). The CDR3 extends over 14 amino acids. Deletions cut 0 bases from V and 4 bases from J, with 10 bases between.

This clonotype was recorded at least ten times. The V call is TRBV12-3 or TRBV12-4, the J call TRBJ2-5; D not certain. V lost 4 bases and J 4 bases, leaving 4 bases between the germline ends. The CDR3 spans 11 residues. CDR3 amino acids: CASSSIETQYF. The CDR3 nucleotides are TGTGCCAGCAGTTCGATAGAGACCCAGTACTTC.

On this clonotype: Since a much larger clone is just one base distant, this may be a read error. J is TRBJ2-7 and V is TRBV5-5; 8 nucleotides match TRBD1. The J call may be in error: the DNA end matches TRBJ2-5 better. CDR1 and CDR2 from the germline V gene are SGHKS and YYEKEE (reference sequence). The CDR3 is 15 residues long. DNA of the CDR3: TGTGCCAGCAGCTTGGCGGACAGGGTAGTGGAGACCCAGTACTTC. It translates to CASSLADRVVETQYF.

This clonotype was counted once. Relative to the germline gene, one junction end is altered; a read error may explain this. V and J are TRBV4-2 and TRBJ1-5; tentatively, D is TRBD1 (6 bases). The germline V gene has CDR1 LGHNA and CDR2 YNFKEQ. The CDR3 totals 17 residues. The CDR3 nucleotides read TGTGCCGGCAGCCAAGAAGGAGGGGGGCGGAAAGATCAGCCCCAGCATTTT. This gives the protein CAGSQEGGGRKDQPQHF.

This clonotype was observed a few times. The chain is built from TRBV20-1 and TRBJ2-5, with 7 bases matching TRBD2. Germline loops: CDR1 DFQATT, CDR2 SNEGSKA (reference sequence). The CDR3 spans 12 residues. The CDR3 coding sequence is TGCATAGTAACGGGAGGCCAAGAGACCCAGTACTTC. Amino acids: CIVTGGQETQYF.

V gene TRBV3-1 combines with J gene TRBJ2-1, with TRBD2 matching 7 bases. The germline V gene has CDR1 LGHDT and CDR2 YNNKEL (reference sequence). The ends lost 4 bases at V and 7 bases at J; junction bases unmatched: 10. The CDR3 covers 15 residues. CDR3 nucleotide sequence: TGTGCCAGCAGCCCCCAGGGAGGGAGTGTGAATGAGCAGTTCTTC. It translates to CASSPQGGSVNEQFF.

The sample holds a few counts of this clonotype. This may be a read error: a much more frequent sequence differs by one nucleotide. This sequence joins TRBV28 and TRBJ2-3; tentative D call: TRBD2 (6 bases). CDR3 length: 13 residues. Germline loops: CDR1 MDHEN, CDR2 SYDVKM. CDR3 bases: TGTGCCGGCAGGGCGGCGGGGACAGATACGCAGTATTTT. Its protein product is CAGRAAGTDTQYF.

At least ten counts were recorded for this clonotype. The J gene is TRBJ1-4, the V gene TRBV6-6; D ambiguous. Germline CDR1 reads MNHNY; CDR2 reads SVGAGI (reference sequence). Trimming removed 7 bases at V and 13 bases at J, with 13 bases between. This CDR3 region has 11 residues. The CDR3 loop reads CASTFGGPLFF. CDR3 sequence (DNA): TGTGCCAGCACTTTTGGAGGGCCACTGTTTTTT.

With regard to this clonotype: Mismatch with germline at one junction end may stem from a read error. The chain uses TRBV7-9 and TRBJ2-7; 8 bases are a match to TRBD1. Germline assignment: CDR1 SEHNR and CDR2 FQNEAQ (reference sequence). CDR3 length: 15 residues. The CDR3 coding sequence is TGTGCCAACAGCCTCGACAGGGGCGGTAGCTACGAGCAGTACTTC. It codes for CANSLDRGGSYEQYF. Full variable domain (remainder filled in from reference TRBV7-9 and TRBJ2-7): DTGVSQNPRHKITKRGQNVTFRCDPISEHNRLYWYRQTLGQGPEFLTYFQNEAQLEKSRLLSDRFSAERPKGSFSTLEIQRTEQGDSAMYLCANSLDRGGSYEQYFGPGTRLTVT.

Note on this clonotype: This may stem from a read error, because a much larger clone lies one nucleotide away. This chain joins TRBV20-1 and TRBJ2-1, with 9 bases matching TRBD2. Germline V gene lookup returns CDR1 DFQATT and CDR2 SNEGSKA (reference sequence). This CDR3 spans 14 amino acids. This CDR3 reads CSASRAGGRNERFF. The CDR3 DNA follows: TGCAGTGCTAGTAGAGCGGGAGGACGTAATGAGCGGTTCTTC.

This clonotype was counted ten times or more. The chain employs TRBV20-1 and TRBJ2-7; D ambiguous. The germline V gene has CDR1 DFQATT and CDR2 SNEGSKA (reference sequence). This CDR3 has 13 residues. V was pared by 2 bases and J by 0 bases, with 8 bases between. The CDR3 region has the DNA TGCAGTGCTAGACACGGCCTCTCCTACGAGCAGTACTTC. Residues: CSARHGLSYEQYF.

The chain recombines TRBV5-5 with TRBJ2-6; 8 bases match TRBD1. Germline CDR1 and CDR2: SGHKS and YYEKEE (reference sequence). V shed 0 bases, J shed 1 base, and the junction held 6 bases outside the gene matches. The CDR3 is 18 amino acids. Here the CDR3 reads CASSLVPRTGSGANVLTF. CDR3 nucleotide sequence: TGTGCCAGCAGCTTGGTCCCGAGGACAGGGTCTGGGGCCAACGTCCTGACTTTC.

This chain uses TRBV18 with TRBJ2-7; 8 positions agree with TRBD1. Trimming removed 3 bases from V and 2 bases from J; junction bases left unmatched: 6. This CDR3 has 15 amino acids. Germline CDR1 KGHSH, CDR2 LQKENI. The CDR3 DNA reads TGTGCCAGCTCACCTCCGGGACAGGTACCCTACGAGCAGTACTTC. Translation: CASSPPGQVPYEQYF.

Only a few counts were recorded for this clonotype. This chain connects TRBV28 to TRBJ1-1; D remains ambiguous. The CDR3 consists of 11 residues. Germline V lookup: CDR1 MDHEN, CDR2 SYDVKM. Deletions cut 3 bases from V and 6 bases from J, with 5 bases between. The DNA for the CDR3 is TGTGCCAGCAGTTTTGGGGCTGAAGCTTTCTTT. It specifies CASSFGAEAFF.

The chain uses TRBV27 and TRBJ2-1; D might be TRBD2 (5 bases). Trimming pared 3 bases from V and 10 bases from J, leaving 16 bases between. Germline values: CDR1 MNHEY, CDR2 SMNVEV (reference sequence). The CDR3 contains 14 residues. As DNA, the CDR3 is TGTGCCAGCAGTTTCGCGGGTACCTTTTACGAGCAGTTCTTC. It yields the protein CASSFAGTFYEQFF.